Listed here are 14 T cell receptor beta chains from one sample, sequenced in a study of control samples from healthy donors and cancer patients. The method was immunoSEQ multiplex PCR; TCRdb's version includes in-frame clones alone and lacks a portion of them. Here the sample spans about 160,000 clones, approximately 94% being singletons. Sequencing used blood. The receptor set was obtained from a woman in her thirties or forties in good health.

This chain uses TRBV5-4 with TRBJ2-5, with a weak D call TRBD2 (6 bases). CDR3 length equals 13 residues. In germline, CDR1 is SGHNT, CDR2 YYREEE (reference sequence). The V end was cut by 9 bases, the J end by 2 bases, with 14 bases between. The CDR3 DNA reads TGTGCCACCAGGAAGGCGGGGCAAGAGACCCAGTACTTC. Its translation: CATRKAGQETQYF. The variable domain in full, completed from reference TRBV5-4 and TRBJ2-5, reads ETGVTQSPTHLIKTRGQQVTLRCSSQSGHNTVSWYQQALGQGPQFIFQYYREEENGRGNFPPRFSGLQFPNYSSELNVNALELDDSALYLCATRKAGQETQYFGPGTRLLVL.

CDR3 DNA: TGCGCCAGCAGCAGAGACGGGGGAACAGGTGAAGCTTTCTTT. Protein: CASSRDGGTGEAFF. The genes are TRBV5-1 and TRBJ1-1; tentatively, D is TRBD1 (5 bases). Deletions cut 4 bases from V and 7 bases from J, with 17 bases between. Germline lookup yields CDR1 SGHRS and CDR2 YFSETQ. The CDR3 length is 14 residues.

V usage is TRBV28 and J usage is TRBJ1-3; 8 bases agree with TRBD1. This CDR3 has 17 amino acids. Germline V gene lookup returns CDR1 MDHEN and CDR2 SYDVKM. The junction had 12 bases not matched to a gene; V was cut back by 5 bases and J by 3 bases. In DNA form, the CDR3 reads TGTGCCAGCAGTGTCGGCCAGGGGGCTAGGGGTGGAAACACCATATATTTT. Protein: CASSVGQGARGGNTIYF.

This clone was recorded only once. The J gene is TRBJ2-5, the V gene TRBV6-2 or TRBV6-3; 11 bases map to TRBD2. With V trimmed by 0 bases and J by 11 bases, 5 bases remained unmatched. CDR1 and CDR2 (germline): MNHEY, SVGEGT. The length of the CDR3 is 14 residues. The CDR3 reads CASSYSFWTSGQYF. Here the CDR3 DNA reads TGTGCCAGCAGTTACTCGTTCTGGACTAGCGGGCAGTACTTC.

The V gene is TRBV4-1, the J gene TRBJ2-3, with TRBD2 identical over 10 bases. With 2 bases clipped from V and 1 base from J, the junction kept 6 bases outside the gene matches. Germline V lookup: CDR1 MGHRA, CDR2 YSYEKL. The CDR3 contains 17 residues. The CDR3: CASSQFLAGAGTDTQYF. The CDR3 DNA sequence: TGCGCCAGCAGCCAATTCCTAGCGGGAGCTGGCACAGATACGCAGTATTTT.

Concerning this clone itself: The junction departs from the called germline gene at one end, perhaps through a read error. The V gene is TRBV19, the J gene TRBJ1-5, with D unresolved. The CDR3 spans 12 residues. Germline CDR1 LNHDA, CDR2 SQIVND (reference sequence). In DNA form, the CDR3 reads TGTGCCAGTAGTATCCCCGGTCAGCCCCGGCATTTT. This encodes CASSIPGQPRHF.

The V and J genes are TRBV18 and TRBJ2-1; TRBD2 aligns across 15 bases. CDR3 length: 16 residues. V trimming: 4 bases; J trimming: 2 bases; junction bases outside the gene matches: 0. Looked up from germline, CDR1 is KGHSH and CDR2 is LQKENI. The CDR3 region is CASSRTSGRAYNEQFF. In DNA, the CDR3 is TGTGCCAGCTCACGGACTAGCGGGAGGGCCTACAATGAGCAGTTCTTC.

In DNA form, the CDR3 reads TGCGCCAGCAGCTTGCGGGGGGACTCCTACAATGAGCAGTTCTTC. Protein: CASSLRGDSYNEQFF. The gene calls are TRBV5-1 and TRBJ2-1, with 7 bases aligning to TRBD2. The germline gives CDR1 SGHRS, CDR2 YFSETQ. Germline trimming cut 1 base from V and 0 bases from J; bases unmatched to any gene: 1. CDR3 length: 15 amino acids. The full variable domain, in which reference TRBV5-1 and TRBJ2-1 provide the parts outside the CDR3, is KAGVTQTPRYLIKTRGQQVTLSCSPISGHRSVSWYQQTPGQGLQFLFEYFSETQRNKGNFPGRFSGRQFSNSRSEMNVSTLELGDSALYLCASSLRGDSYNEQFFGPGTRLTVL.

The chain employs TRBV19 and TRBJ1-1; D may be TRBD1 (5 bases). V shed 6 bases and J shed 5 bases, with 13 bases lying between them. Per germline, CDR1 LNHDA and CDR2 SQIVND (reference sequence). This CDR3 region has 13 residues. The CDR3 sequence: CASSGTVGTEAFF. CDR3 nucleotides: TGTGCCAGTAGCGGGACGGTTGGGACTGAAGCTTTCTTT. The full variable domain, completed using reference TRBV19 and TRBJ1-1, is DGGITQSPKYLFRKEGQNVTLSCEQNLNHDAMYWYRQDPGQGLRLIYYSQIVNDFQKGDIAEGYSVSREKKESFPLTVTSAQKNPTAFYLCASSGTVGTEAFFGQGTRLTVV.

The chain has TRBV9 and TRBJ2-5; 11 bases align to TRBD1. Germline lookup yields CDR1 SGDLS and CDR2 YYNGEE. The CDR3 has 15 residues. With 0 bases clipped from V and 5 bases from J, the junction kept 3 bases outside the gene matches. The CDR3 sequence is CASSVGGQGVETQYF. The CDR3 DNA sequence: TGTGCCAGCAGCGTAGGGGGACAGGGGGTTGAGACCCAGTACTTC.

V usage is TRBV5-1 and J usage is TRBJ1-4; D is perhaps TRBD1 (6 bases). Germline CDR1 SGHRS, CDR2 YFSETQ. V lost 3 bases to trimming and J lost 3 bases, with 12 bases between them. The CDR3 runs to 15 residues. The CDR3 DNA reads TGCGCCAGCAGCTCCGGACAGTGGCCTAATGAAAAACTGTTTTTT. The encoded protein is CASSSGQWPNEKLFF. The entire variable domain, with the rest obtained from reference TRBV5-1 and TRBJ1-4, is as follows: KAGVTQTPRYLIKTRGQQVTLSCSPISGHRSVSWYQQTPGQGLQFLFEYFSETQRNKGNFPGRFSGRQFSNSRSEMNVSTLELGDSALYLCASSSGQWPNEKLFFGSGTQLSVL.

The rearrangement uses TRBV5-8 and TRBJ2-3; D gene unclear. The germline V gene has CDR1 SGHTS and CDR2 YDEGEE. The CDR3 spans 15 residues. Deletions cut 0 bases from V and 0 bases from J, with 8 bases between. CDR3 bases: TGTGCCAGCAGCTTGGGGCAGGTCAGCACAGATACGCAGTATTTT. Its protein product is CASSLGQVSTDTQYF.

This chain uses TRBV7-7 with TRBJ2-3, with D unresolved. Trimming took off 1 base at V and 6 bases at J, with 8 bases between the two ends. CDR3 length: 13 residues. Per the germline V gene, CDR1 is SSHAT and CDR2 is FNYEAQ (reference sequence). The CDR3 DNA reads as TGTGCCAGCAGCTTAGGAGTAGGGGATACGCAGTATTTT. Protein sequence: CASSLGVGDTQYF.

CDR3 in DNA: TGTGCCAGCTCACCCGCTCCCCAGAGTGGCAATCAGCCCCAGCATTTT. Its translation is CASSPAPQSGNQPQHF. The rearrangement uses TRBV18 and TRBJ1-5, with unresolved D. V lost 3 bases, J lost 2 bases, and 14 bases lay in between. The germline CDR1 and CDR2 sequences are KGHSH and LQKENI. The CDR3 runs 16 residues.